The clone carrying this TCR beta chain has just a few counts. Autoimmune disease history or systemic immunosuppression meant exclusion. Sequencing used immunoSEQ multiplex PCR; TCRdb keeps in-frame clones, though not all of them. The sample records approximately 99,000 clones, 90% to 97% being singletons. This entry is derived from a study of OX40 agonist ivuxolimab in advanced cancers. Background on the study: Of mixed ages from about 23 to 79 and averaging 60 years, the group was almost 85% male.

There are 10 residues in the CDR3. Germline V lookup: CDR1 SEHNR, CDR2 FQNEAQ (reference sequence). The germline V and J ends were trimmed by 9 bases and 6 bases, with 6 bases remaining between them. This TCR derives from an adult with an advanced solid tumor such as melanoma, head and neck, liver or kidney cancer. The chain uses TRBV7-9 and TRBJ1-5; no clear D gene. Specimen: CD4+ or CD8+ T cells sorted from blood, collected in a trial of the OX40 agonist ivuxolimab. CDR3 DNA: TGTGCCAGGGAGCGTCAGCCCCAGCATTTT. Translating gives CARERQPQHF.